This T cell receptor (beta chain) stems from a study of STAT3 mutations in large granular lymphocyte leukemia. Comment on this clone: Its antigen is as yet unknown.

Study results and caveats: Samples missed the first appearance of the clone. Differing intervals and regimens complicate linking therapy response to clone burden. At least one immunodominant TCR beta clonotype appeared in every T-cell large granular lymphocyte leukemia patient.

TCRdb's copy holds only in-frame clones and misses some; the assay was immunoSEQ multiplex PCR. Of around 39,000 clones in the sample, approximately 91% are singletons; the top ten hold roughly 0.4%. V gave up 0 bases and J gave up 5 bases, with 4 bases separating them. This CDR3 comprises 12 residues. CDR1 and CDR2 from the germline V gene are SGHRS and YFSETQ. Sequencing input: PBMCs. The chain combines TRBV5-1 with TRBJ2-3; the D is unclear. This receptor was identified in a human donor with T large granular lymphocyte leukemia. Some clones in this sample may be carry-over from other donors' samples. CDR3 sequence reads: CASSLAEDTQYF. The CDR3 DNA reads TGCGCCAGCAGCTTGGCCGAAGATACGCAGTATTTT.